This T cell receptor (beta chain) stems from a study of CD8+ T cells in alopecia areata. Study observations and caveats: Elevated clonality characterized lesional scalp relative to normal scalp, particularly in alopecia totalis/universalis.

As the sequencing template, cDNA was produced by extracting RNA and reverse transcribing it. This table comes from immunoSEQ multiplex PCR, and its TCRdb copy is limited to in-frame clones, with some not included. The table includes 160,000 or so clones, roughly 70% detected once. Turning to this clone: Its specificity is unknown.

Germline trimming cut 1 base from V and 1 base from J; bases unmatched to any gene: 5. The CDR3 runs to 17 residues. Germline V CDR1 and CDR2: SQVTM, ANQGSEA. Sequenced material: CD8+ T cells sorted from blood, taken at week 0. The chain combines TRBV29-1 with TRBJ2-1; 12 bases agree with TRBD2. The sequence derives from a human donor with alopecia areata. As DNA, the CDR3 is TGCAGCGTTGAAGGTCTAGCGGGGGGGAAGTCCTACAATGAGCAGTTCTTC. Translation: CSVEGLAGGKSYNEQFF.